This T cell receptor beta chain was found in a study of blood T cell repertoires in COVID-19. About the study: The samples span acute and convalescent COVID-19 from the United States, Italy and Spain. PBMCs, B-cell-depleted T cells, or T cells were the source of the cDNA or gDNA that made up the material.

Authors' data handling: Reference gene primer amplification gave estimated nucleated cell counts. Method: immunoSEQ multiplex PCR; TCRdb's copy keeps in-frame clones and lacks some. V and J calls and clone size are copied from that table; D and trimming were computed from the DNA. The sample includes 70,000 to 95,000 clones, 90% to 95% of them seen just once. The V end was cut by 1 base, the J end by 10 bases, with 11 bases between. This CDR3 has 14 amino acids. In germline, CDR1 is MNHNS, CDR2 SASEGT. This TCR derives from a woman aged 45-60 years in a cohort sampled during active COVID-19. V and J are TRBV6-1 and TRBJ1-6; D is unresolved. The sample comprised peripheral blood. The CDR3: CASSEVLLRSPLHF. The CDR3 region has the DNA TGTGCCAGCAGTGAAGTACTCTTGAGGTCACCCCTCCACTTT.